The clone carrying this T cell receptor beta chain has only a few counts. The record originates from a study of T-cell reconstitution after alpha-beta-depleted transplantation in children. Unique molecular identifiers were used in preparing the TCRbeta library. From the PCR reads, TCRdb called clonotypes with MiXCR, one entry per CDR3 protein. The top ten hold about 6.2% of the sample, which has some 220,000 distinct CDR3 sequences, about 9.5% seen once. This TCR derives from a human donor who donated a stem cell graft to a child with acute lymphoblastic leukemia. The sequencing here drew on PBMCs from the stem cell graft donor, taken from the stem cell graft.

The CDR3 region is CASAPGYDEQFF. For the CDR3, the DNA is TGTGCCAGCGCCCCCGGATATGATGAGCAGTTCTTC. The gene calls are TRBV11-2 and TRBJ2-1; D remains ambiguous. Between the trimmed V and J ends, which lost 8 bases and 8 bases, there was a span of 13 bases. CDR3 length equals 12 residues. The germline CDR1 and CDR2 sequences are SGHAT and FQNNGV.